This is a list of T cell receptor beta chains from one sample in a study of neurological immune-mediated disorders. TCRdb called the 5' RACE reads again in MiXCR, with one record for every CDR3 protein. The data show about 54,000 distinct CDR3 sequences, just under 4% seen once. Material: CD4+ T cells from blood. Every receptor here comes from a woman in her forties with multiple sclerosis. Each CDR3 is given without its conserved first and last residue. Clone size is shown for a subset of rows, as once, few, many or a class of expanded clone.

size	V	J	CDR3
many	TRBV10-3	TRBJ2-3	AISDSQKSTDTQY
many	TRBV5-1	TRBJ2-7	ASSFGETYEQY
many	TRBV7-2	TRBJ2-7	ASSPDRFSYEQY
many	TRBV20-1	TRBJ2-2	SARGKGAGELF
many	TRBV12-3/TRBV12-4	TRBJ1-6	ASSPGDGGANSPLH
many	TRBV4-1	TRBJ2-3	ASSQVTDTQY
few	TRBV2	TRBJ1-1	ASSARNQGSSEAF
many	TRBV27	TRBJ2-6	ASSLRVRSGETGANVLT
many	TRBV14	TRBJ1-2	ASSQGTNYGYT
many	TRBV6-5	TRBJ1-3	ASSYSSLDTIY
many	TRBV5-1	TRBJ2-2	ASSLPARGKSGELF
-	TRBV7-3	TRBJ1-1	ASSFGTGAAEAF
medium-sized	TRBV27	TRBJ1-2	ASSAHSNYGYT
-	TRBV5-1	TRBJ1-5	ASSLAPGGHVEPQH
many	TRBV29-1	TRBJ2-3	SVLPRTSGSTDTQY
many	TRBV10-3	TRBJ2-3	AISSPTGNTQY
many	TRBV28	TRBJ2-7	ASSLQGGAYEQY
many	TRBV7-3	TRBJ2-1	ASSSSGATYNEQF
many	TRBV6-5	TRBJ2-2	ASSTNYGTTGELF
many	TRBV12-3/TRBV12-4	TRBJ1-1	ASSLRYEAF
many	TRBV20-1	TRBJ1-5	SARGQGADQPQH
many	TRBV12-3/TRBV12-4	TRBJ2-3	ASTKITGTDTQY
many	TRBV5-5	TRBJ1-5	ASSLRFWAVSNQPQH